This is a list of T cell receptor beta chains from one sample in a study of cytomegalovirus exposure and HLA in healthy donors. TCRdb's copy holds only in-frame clones and misses some; the assay was immunoSEQ multiplex PCR. The sample has about 130,000 clones; around 80% are singletons. Sequencing was performed on PBMCs. The receptor set was obtained from a woman aged 30 to 39 in good health and CMV-seronegative. Each CDR3 is given with its conserved first and last residue. The D gene is left open where the match is weak. Size values are once, few and many counts, or a class for expanded clones, and some rows have none.

NA | TRBJ2-2 | NA | 17 | TRBV21-1 | CASSKRKGQLFTGELFF | TGTGCCAGCAGTAAAAGAAAGGGACAGCTCTTCACCGGGGAGCTGTTTTTT
NA | TRBJ2-3 | NA | 16 | TRBV21-1 | CASSSLLAGGTDTQYF | TGTGCCAGCAGCAGCCTTCTAGCGGGGGGCACAGATACGCAGTATTTT
NA | TRBJ2-5 | NA | 14 | TRBV12-5 | CASGLGAGRETQYF | TGTGCTAGTGGTTTGGGGGCGGGCAGGGAGACCCAGTACTTC
NA | TRBJ2-3 | NA | 15 | TRBV28 | CASSFKLLWTDTQYF | TGTGCCAGCAGTTTCAAGCTCCTGTGGACAGATACGCAGTATTTT
NA | TRBJ1-2 | TRBD1 | 13 | TRBV6-5 | CASSYGQGGGYTF | TGTGCCAGCAGTTACGGACAGGGAGGTGGCTACACCTTC
once | TRBJ2-3 | NA | 14 | TRBV18 | CASSQRLNTDTQYF | TGTGCCAGCTCCCAGAGACTGAACACAGATACGCAGTATTTT
few | TRBJ1-3 | NA | 16 | TRBV11-1 | CASSLTDWGSGNTIYF | TGTGCCAGCAGCTTAACGGACTGGGGCTCTGGAAACACCATATATTTT
NA | TRBJ1-1 | TRBD1 | 15 | TRBV5-1 | CASSRGPQGGTEAFF | TGCGCCAGCAGCCGCGGGCCCCAGGGGGGAACTGAAGCTTTCTTT
NA | TRBJ2-7 | NA | 15 | TRBV4-2 | CASSQGLEVSYEQYF | TGTGCCAGCAGCCAAGGCCTGGAGGTCTCCTACGAGCAGTACTTC
NA | TRBJ2-5 | NA | 11 | TRBV11-1 | CASSPRETQYF | TGTGCCAGCAGCCCCAGAGAGACCCAGTACTTC
NA | TRBJ1-2 | NA | 13 | TRBV2 | CASRDAGSYGYTF | TGTGCCAGCAGGGACGCGGGGAGCTATGGCTACACCTTC
NA | TRBJ2-1 | NA | 11 | TRBV29-1 | CSVLQYNEQFF | TGCAGCGTTCTCCAGTACAATGAGCAGTTCTTC
few | TRBJ2-3 | TRBD2 | 16 | TRBV11-3 | CASSFGSGGSTDTQYF | TGTGCCAGCAGCTTCGGCTCGGGAGGTAGCACAGATACGCAGTATTTT
NA | TRBJ2-3 | TRBD1 | 13 | TRBV27 | CASSQDRGDTQYF | TGTGCCAGCAGCCAGGACAGGGGTGATACGCAGTATTTT
NA | TRBJ1-2 | TRBD1 | 14 | TRBV7-8 | CASSYRTGGEGYTF | TGTGCCAGCAGCTACCGGACAGGGGGCGAGGGCTACACCTTC
NA | TRBJ2-1 | NA | 13 | TRBV19 | CASRSPFRLEQFF | TGTGCCAGTAGATCACCATTTAGACTTGAGCAGTTCTTC
NA | TRBJ1-2 | NA | 15 | TRBV11-1 | CASSLAPTGNYGYTF | TGTGCCAGCAGCTTAGCACCGACAGGCAACTATGGCTACACCTTC
NA | TRBJ2-1 | NA | 12 | TRBV2 | CASSRERHEQFF | TGTGCCAGCAGTCGAGAGCGTCATGAGCAGTTCTTC
NA | TRBJ1-2 | TRBD1 | 16 | TRBV7-8 | CASSYRTGPLSYGYTF | TGTGCCAGCAGCTATCGGACAGGGCCCCTGAGCTATGGCTACACCTTC
few | TRBJ2-7 | TRBD2 | 17 | TRBV7-6 | CASSLDSPASGYYEQYF | TGTGCCAGCAGCTTAGATTCTCCAGCTAGCGGGTACTACGAGCAGTACTTC
NA | TRBJ1-2 | NA | 14 | TRBV5-1 | CASSQDMQIYGYTF | TGCGCCAGCAGTCAAGATATGCAGATCTATGGCTACACCTTC
NA | TRBJ2-7 | NA | 11 | TRBV7-9 | CASSEQYEQYF | TGTGCCAGCAGCGAACAGTACGAGCAGTACTTC
NA | TRBJ1-5 | TRBD1 | 16 | TRBV4-2 | CASSPDAGTGFQPQHF | TGTGCCAGCAGCCCCGACGCCGGGACAGGGTTTCAGCCCCAGCATTTT
NA | TRBJ1-1 | NA | 15 | TRBV11-1 | CASSVAPGVNTEAFF | TGTGCCAGCAGCGTAGCCCCGGGAGTGAACACTGAAGCTTTCTTT
NA | TRBJ2-1 | TRBD1 | 13 | TRBV27 | CASSLGQANEQFF | TGTGCCAGCAGTTTGGGACAGGCCAATGAGCAGTTCTTC
NA | TRBJ1-2 | TRBD1 | 16 | TRBV5-5 | CASSRLLGQGDYGYTF | TGTGCCAGCAGCCGGTTACTAGGACAGGGAGACTATGGCTACACCTTC
NA | TRBJ2-7 | TRBD1 | 19 | TRBV11-3 | CASSSPSVWSGGYSNEQYF | TGTGCCAGCAGCTCTCCTTCCGTCTGGTCAGGGGGCTACTCGAACGAGCAGTACTTC
NA | TRBJ1-2 | NA | 13 | TRBV6-1 | CASSEYGLYGYTF | TGTGCCAGCAGTGAATACGGACTGTATGGCTACACCTTC
NA | TRBJ2-1 | NA | 18 | TRBV5-6 | CASSLGSGIPLTYNEQFF | TGTGCCAGCAGCTTGGGATCAGGGATCCCTTTGACCTACAATGAGCAGTTCTTC
NA | TRBJ2-5 | NA | 16 | TRBV5-4 | CASSSQQGIQHETQYF | TGTGCCAGCAGCTCCCAACAGGGCATCCAACATGAGACCCAGTACTTC
NA | TRBJ2-2 | NA | 15 | TRBV2 | CASSGGPTNTGELFF | TGTGCCAGCAGCGGGGGGCCTACGAACACCGGGGAGCTGTTTTTT
NA | TRBJ2-3 | NA | 12 | TRBV18 | CATQEGTDTQYF | TGTGCCACCCAAGAGGGCACAGATACGCAGTATTTT
NA | TRBJ1-1 | TRBD1 | 18 | TRBV5-1 | CASSLAVGGSSINAEAFF | TGCGCCAGCAGCTTGGCCGTAGGGGGCAGCTCTATTAATGCTGAAGCTTTCTTT
NA | TRBJ2-7 | TRBD2 | 17 | TRBV11-1 | CASSFLAGGDSSYEQYF | TGTGCCAGCAGCTTTCTAGCGGGGGGCGACAGCTCCTACGAGCAGTACTTC
few | TRBJ1-1 | NA | 14 | TRBV5-4 | CASSLNPRGTEAFF | TGTGCCAGCAGCTTGAACCCTCGGGGCACTGAAGCTTTCTTT
NA | TRBJ2-1 | NA | 15 | TRBV2 | CANTGGTRIYNEQFF | TGTGCCAACACCGGAGGGACTCGAATTTACAATGAGCAGTTCTTC
NA | TRBJ1-6 | NA | 13 | TRBV18 | CASSPSGDSPLHF | TGTGCCAGCTCACCATCGGGGGACTCACCCCTCCACTTT
NA | TRBJ2-7 | TRBD2 | 14 | TRBV5-1 | CASTPAGLLNEQYF | TGCGCCAGCACACCAGCGGGGCTGTTGAACGAGCAGTACTTC
once | TRBJ1-1 | NA | 14 | TRBV10-2 | CASSGYSLNTEAFF | TGCGCCAGCAGTGGGTACAGCTTGAACACTGAAGCTTTCTTT
NA | TRBJ2-3 | NA | 15 | TRBV7-3 | CASSLLGTLTDTQYF | TGTGCCAGCAGCTTACTAGGTACCCTCACAGATACGCAGTATTTT
NA | TRBJ2-2 | NA | 14 | TRBV5-6 | CASSVGPNTGGLFF | TGTGCCAGCAGCGTGGGACCGAACACCGGGGGGCTGTTTTTT
NA | TRBJ2-5 | NA | 17 | TRBV11-3 | CASSLGRVPKLRETQYF | TGTGCCAGCAGCTTAGGAAGAGTGCCTAAGCTCCGAGAGACCCAGTACTTC
NA | TRBJ2-7 | TRBD2 | 15 | TRBV5-1 | CASSLVAGGDYEQYF | TGCGCCAGCAGCTTGGTAGCGGGAGGAGACTACGAGCAGTACTTC
once | TRBJ1-2 | NA | 14 | TRBV9 | CASSVGGGDYGYTF | TGTGCCAGCAGCGTGGGAGGGGGTGACTATGGCTACACCTTC
NA | TRBJ2-1 | TRBD2 | 16 | TRBV27 | CASSRLGTSGYNEQFF | TGTGCCAGCAGTAGGCTAGGGACTAGCGGATACAATGAGCAGTTCTTC
once | TRBJ1-5 | NA | 15 | TRBV19 | CASSIDGNSNQPQHF | TGTGCCAGTAGTATAGACGGGAATAGCAATCAGCCCCAGCATTTT
NA | TRBJ1-4 | NA | 14 | TRBV19 | CASISREAWGKLFF | TGTGCCAGTATTTCGCGGGAAGCCTGGGGGAAACTGTTTTTT
NA | TRBJ1-5 | NA | 15 | TRBV7-8 | CASSLGVGQNQPQHF | TGTGCCAGCAGCTTAGGAGTAGGACAGAATCAGCCCCAGCATTTT
NA | TRBJ1-1 | NA | 14 | TRBV9 | CASATGLANTEAFF | TGTGCCAGTGCAACAGGGTTGGCGAACACTGAAGCTTTCTTT
NA | TRBJ2-7 | TRBD2 | 16 | TRBV10-2 | CASSDTRLATSYEQYF | TGCGCCAGCAGTGATACGAGACTAGCAACATCCTACGAGCAGTACTTC
NA | TRBJ1-2 | NA | 12 | TRBV7-2 | CASSSQGYGYTF | TGTGCCAGCAGCTCACAGGGCTATGGCTACACCTTC
NA | TRBJ2-2 | NA | 13 | TRBV4-1 | CASSHLNTGELFF | TGCGCCAGCAGCCACCTAAACACCGGGGAGCTGTTTTTT
NA | TRBJ1-4 | NA | 12 | TRBV19 | CASSIVREKLFF | TGTGCCAGTAGTATAGTGAGGGAAAAACTGTTTTTT
NA | TRBJ1-6 | NA | 14 | TRBV30 | CAWSVRQSNSPLHF | TGTGCCTGGAGTGTACGACAGAGTAATTCACCCCTCCACTTT
once | TRBJ2-2 | TRBD2 | 17 | TRBV4-2 | CASSPGLAGGNTEELFF | TGTGCCAGCAGCCCCGGACTAGCGGGAGGGAACACCGAGGAGCTGTTTTTT
NA | TRBJ2-7 | TRBD2 | 14 | TRBV14 | CASSPRGLAGEQYF | TGTGCCAGCAGCCCTCGGGGACTAGCTGGCGAGCAGTACTTC
NA | TRBJ2-7 | NA | 15 | TRBV15 | CATSREEGPAYEQYF | TGTGCCACCAGCAGAGAGGAGGGACCGGCCTACGAGCAGTACTTC